A selection of T cell receptor beta chains follows, all from one sample in a study of cytomegalovirus exposure and HLA in healthy donors. Assay used: immunoSEQ multiplex PCR; TCRdb lists only in-frame clones, some missing. The table records under 140,000 clones, around 78% of them present only once. Sequencing was carried out using PBMCs. The source is a woman aged 25 to 39 in good health and CMV-seronegative. CDR3s include the opening cysteine and the closing phenylalanine or tryptophan. A D gene is named only where the DNA matches it firmly. Size tells how often a clone was seen (once, few, many) or the class of an expanded clone, and some rows leave it out.

V	D	J	size	CDR3	DNA
TRBV4-1	NA	TRBJ1-1	NA	CASSQGGVIEAFF	TGCGCCAGCAGCCAGGGAGGGGTCATTGAAGCTTTCTTT
TRBV28	NA	TRBJ2-7	NA	CASSLWAGEEQYF	TGTGCCAGCAGTTTATGGGCAGGGGAGGAGCAGTACTTC
TRBV9	TRBD2	TRBJ2-1	NA	CASSVETSGRGEQFF	TGTGCCAGCAGCGTAGAGACTAGCGGGAGAGGTGAGCAGTTCTTC
TRBV13	NA	TRBJ2-7	NA	CASSLYRGYEQYF	TGTGCCAGCAGCTTATATAGGGGGTACGAGCAGTACTTC
TRBV18	NA	TRBJ1-1	few	CASSPPVGANTEAFF	TGTGCCAGCTCACCACCGGTGGGGGCGAACACTGAAGCTTTCTTT
TRBV4-2	NA	TRBJ1-4	NA	CASSQDSSGTSLFF	TGTGCCAGCAGCCAAGACAGTTCGGGGACTAGCCTGTTTTTT
TRBV13	TRBD2	TRBJ2-1	NA	CASSPSGSGYNEQFF	TGTGCCAGCAGCCCTAGCGGGAGCGGCTACAATGAGCAGTTCTTC
TRBV9	NA	TRBJ2-5	few	CASSSTWSFQETQYF	TGTGCCAGCAGCTCCACGTGGAGCTTCCAAGAGACCCAGTACTTC
TRBV6-5	NA	TRBJ2-5	NA	CASSYNTVQETQYF	TGTGCCAGCAGTTACAATACGGTCCAAGAGACCCAGTACTTC
TRBV11-3	NA	TRBJ2-2	once	CASRAAGGELFF	TGTGCCAGCAGGGCGGCCGGCGGGGAGCTGTTTTTT
TRBV4-2	TRBD1	TRBJ1-2	NA	CASSQREDRADYGYTF	TGTGCCAGCAGCCAAAGAGAGGACAGGGCCGACTATGGCTACACCTTC
TRBV5-6	TRBD1	TRBJ1-5	few	CASSRDRGLNQPQHF	TGTGCCAGCAGCCGGGACAGGGGACTGAATCAGCCCCAGCATTTT
TRBV7-8	TRBD2	TRBJ2-6	NA	CASSSGGRVLPGGANVLTF	TGTGCCAGCAGCTCTGGAGGGAGGGTGTTGCCGGGCGGGGCCAACGTCCTGACTTTC
TRBV10-3	TRBD2	TRBJ2-5	NA	CAISVASGLVETQYF	TGTGCCATCAGTGTGGCATCGGGACTAGTAGAGACCCAGTACTTC
TRBV7-9	NA	TRBJ2-2	NA	CASSLGRRGSGELFF	TGTGCCAGCAGCTTAGGCAGGAGGGGTTCCGGGGAGCTGTTTTTT